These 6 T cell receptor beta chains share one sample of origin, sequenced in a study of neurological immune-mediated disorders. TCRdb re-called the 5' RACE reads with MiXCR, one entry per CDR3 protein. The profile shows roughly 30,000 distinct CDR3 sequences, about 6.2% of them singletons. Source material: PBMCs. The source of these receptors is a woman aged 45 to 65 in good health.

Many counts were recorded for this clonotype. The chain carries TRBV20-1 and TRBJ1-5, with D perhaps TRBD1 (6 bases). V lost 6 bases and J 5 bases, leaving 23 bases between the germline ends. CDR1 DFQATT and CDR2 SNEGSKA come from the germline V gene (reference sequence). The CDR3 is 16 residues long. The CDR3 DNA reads TGCAGTGCCACTGACGGGACACGCAACCTCCATCAGCCCCAGCATTTT. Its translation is CSATDGTRNLHQPQHF.

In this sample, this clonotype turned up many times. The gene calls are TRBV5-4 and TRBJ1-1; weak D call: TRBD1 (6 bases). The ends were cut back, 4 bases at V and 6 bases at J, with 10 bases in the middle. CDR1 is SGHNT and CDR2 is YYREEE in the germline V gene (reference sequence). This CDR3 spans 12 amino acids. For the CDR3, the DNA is TGTGCCAGCAGCACAGACAGGTCTGAAGCTTTCTTT. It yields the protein CASSTDRSEAFF.

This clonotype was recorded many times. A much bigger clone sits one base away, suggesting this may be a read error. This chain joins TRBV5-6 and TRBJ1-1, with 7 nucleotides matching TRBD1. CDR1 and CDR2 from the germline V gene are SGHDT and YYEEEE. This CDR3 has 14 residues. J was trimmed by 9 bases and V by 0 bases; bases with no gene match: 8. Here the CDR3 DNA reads TGTGCCAGCAGCTTGGAGGGGGCCAGGAAAAAAGCTTTCTTT. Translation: CASSLEGARKKAFF.

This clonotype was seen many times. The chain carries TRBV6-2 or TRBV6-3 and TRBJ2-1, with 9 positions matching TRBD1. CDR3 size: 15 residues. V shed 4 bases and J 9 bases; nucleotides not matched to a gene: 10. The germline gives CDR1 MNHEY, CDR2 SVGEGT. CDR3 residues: CASSFTGTGYSEQFF. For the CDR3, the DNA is TGTGCCAGCAGTTTCACCGGGACAGGGTATAGTGAGCAGTTCTTC.

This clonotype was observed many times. CDR3 sequence: CASSADRDPTYEQYF. The CDR3, as DNA: TGTGCCAGCAGCGCCGACAGGGATCCTACCTACGAGCAGTACTTC. The rearrangement uses TRBV9 and TRBJ2-7, with 7 bases that match TRBD1. The CDR3 contains 15 residues. The V segment lost 3 bases and the J segment 2 bases; nucleotides outside the gene matches: 8. CDR1 is SGDLS and CDR2 is YYNGEE in the germline V gene.

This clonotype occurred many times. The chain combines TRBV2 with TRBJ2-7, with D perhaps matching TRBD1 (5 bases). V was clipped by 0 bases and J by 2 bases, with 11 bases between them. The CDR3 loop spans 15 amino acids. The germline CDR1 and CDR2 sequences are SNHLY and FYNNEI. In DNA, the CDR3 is TGTGCCAGCAGTGAAGCGCTTTCAGGGACCTACGAGCAGTACTTC. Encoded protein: CASSEALSGTYEQYF.